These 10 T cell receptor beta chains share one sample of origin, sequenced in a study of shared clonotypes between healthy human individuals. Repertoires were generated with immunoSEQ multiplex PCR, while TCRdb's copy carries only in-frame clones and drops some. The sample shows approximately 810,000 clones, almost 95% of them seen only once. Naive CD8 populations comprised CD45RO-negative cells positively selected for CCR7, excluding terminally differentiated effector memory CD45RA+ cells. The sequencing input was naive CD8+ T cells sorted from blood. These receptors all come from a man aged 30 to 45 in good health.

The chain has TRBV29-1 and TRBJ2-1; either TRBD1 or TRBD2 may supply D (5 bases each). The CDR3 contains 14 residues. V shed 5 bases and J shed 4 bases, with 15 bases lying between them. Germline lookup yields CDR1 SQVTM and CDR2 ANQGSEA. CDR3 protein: CSVRGPNPYNEQFF. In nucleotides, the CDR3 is TGCAGCGTTCGGGGACCTAATCCATACAATGAGCAGTTCTTC.

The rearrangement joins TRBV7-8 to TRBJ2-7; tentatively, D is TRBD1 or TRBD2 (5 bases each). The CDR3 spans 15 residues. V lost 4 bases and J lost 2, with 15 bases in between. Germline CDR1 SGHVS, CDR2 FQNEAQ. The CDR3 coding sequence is TGTGCCAGCAGCTCAACCCCGGGGACGACCTACGAGCAGTACTTC. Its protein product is CASSSTPGTTYEQYF.

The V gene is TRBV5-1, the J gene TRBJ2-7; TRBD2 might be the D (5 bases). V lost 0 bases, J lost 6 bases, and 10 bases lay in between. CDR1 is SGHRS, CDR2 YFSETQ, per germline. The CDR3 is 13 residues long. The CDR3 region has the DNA TGCGCCAGCAGCTTGGCGGGAAGCCTCGAGCAGTACTTC. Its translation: CASSLAGSLEQYF. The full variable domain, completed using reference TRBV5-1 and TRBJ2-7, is KAGVTQTPRYLIKTRGQQVTLSCSPISGHRSVSWYQQTPGQGLQFLFEYFSETQRNKGNFPGRFSGRQFSNSRSEMNVSTLELGDSALYLCASSLAGSLEQYFGPGTRLTVT.

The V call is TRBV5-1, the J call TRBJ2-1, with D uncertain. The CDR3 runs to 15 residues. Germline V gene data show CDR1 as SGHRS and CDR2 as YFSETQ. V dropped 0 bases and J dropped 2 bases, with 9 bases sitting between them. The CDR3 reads CASSLAYFTYNEQFF. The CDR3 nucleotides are TGCGCCAGCAGCTTGGCCTATTTTACCTACAATGAGCAGTTCTTC.

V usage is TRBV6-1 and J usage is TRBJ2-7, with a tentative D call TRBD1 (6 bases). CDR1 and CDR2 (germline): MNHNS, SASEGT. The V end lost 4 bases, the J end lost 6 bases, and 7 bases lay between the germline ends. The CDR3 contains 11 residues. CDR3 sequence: CASSAGVEQYF. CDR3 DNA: TGTGCCAGCAGTGCAGGGGTCGAGCAGTACTTC.

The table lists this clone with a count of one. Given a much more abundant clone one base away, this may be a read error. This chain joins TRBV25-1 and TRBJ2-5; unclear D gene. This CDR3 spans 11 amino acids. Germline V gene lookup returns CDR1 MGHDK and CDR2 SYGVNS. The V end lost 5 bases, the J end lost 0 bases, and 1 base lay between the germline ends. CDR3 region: CASSNQETQYF. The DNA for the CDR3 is TGTGCCAGCAGTAACCAAGAGACCCAGTACTTC.

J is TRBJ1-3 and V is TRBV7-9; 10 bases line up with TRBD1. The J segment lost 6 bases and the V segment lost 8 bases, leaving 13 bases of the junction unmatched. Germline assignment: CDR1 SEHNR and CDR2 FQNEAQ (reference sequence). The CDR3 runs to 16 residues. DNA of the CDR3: TGTGCCAGCGCCATTACCGGGACAGGGGACCCAAACACCATATATTTT. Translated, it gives CASAITGTGDPNTIYF.

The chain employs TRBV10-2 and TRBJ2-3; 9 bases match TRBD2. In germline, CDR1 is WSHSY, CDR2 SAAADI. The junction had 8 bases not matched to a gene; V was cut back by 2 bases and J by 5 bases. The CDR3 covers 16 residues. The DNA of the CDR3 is TGCGCCAGCAGTGAGGTTTTAGCGGGAGTGGGAGATACGCAGTATTTT. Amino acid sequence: CASSEVLAGVGDTQYF.

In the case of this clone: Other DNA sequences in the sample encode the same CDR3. The DNA for the CDR3 is TGTGCCAGCAGCCTCGGGACAGGGGCCGGAAACACCATATATTTT. This translates into CASSLGTGAGNTIYF. The chain uses TRBV7-9 and TRBJ1-3, with 10 bases lining up with TRBD1. This CDR3 spans 15 amino acids. The germline V gene has CDR1 SEHNR and CDR2 FQNEAQ (reference sequence). V trimming: 5 bases; J trimming: 4 bases; junction bases outside the gene matches: 5. Supplemented by reference TRBV7-9 and TRBJ1-3, the full variable domain reads DTGVSQNPRHKITKRGQNVTFRCDPISEHNRLYWYRQTLGQGPEFLTYFQNEAQLEKSRLLSDRFSAERPKGSFSTLEIQRTEQGDSAMYLCASSLGTGAGNTIYFGEGSWLTVV.

The DNA for the CDR3 is TGTGCCAGCAGCCAGATTGCGGGCTCTGGGGCCAACGTCCTGACTTTC. Protein sequence: CASSQIAGSGANVLTF. This chain joins TRBV4-2 and TRBJ2-6; D may be TRBD2 (5 bases). The length of the CDR3 is 16 residues. The germline CDR1 and CDR2 sequences are LGHNA and YNFKEQ. V was cut by 3 bases and J by 0 bases, with 9 bases left in between.